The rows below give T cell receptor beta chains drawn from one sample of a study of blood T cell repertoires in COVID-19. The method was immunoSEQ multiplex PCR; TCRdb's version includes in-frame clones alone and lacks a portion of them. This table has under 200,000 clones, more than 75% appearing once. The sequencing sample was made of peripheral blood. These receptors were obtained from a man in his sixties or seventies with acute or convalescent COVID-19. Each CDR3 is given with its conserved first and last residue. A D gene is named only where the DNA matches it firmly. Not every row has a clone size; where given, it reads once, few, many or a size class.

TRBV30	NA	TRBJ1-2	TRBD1	CAWTQLTRGLGGYTF	TGTGCCTGGACTCAGCTGACCAGGGGGCTGGGTGGCTACACCTTC
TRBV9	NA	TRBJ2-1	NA	CASSVASASVREQFF	TGTGCCAGCAGCGTAGCCAGCGCGTCAGTTAGGGAGCAGTTCTTC
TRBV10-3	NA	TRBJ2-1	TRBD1	CAISEKGASYNEQFF	TGTGCCATCAGTGAGAAGGGGGCGTCCTACAATGAGCAGTTCTTC
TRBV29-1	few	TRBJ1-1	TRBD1	CSVGSGGDEAFF	TGCAGCGTTGGTTCAGGGGGCGATGAGGCTTTCTTT
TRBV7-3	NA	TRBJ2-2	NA	CASTPTGPGELFF	TGTGCCAGCACTCCAACAGGGCCCGGGGAGCTGTTTTTT
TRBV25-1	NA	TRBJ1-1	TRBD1	CASSDPGQGNTEAFF	TGTGCCAGCAGTGACCCTGGACAGGGGAACACTGAAGCTTTCTTT
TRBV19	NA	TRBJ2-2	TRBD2	CASTLRGSTGELFF	TGTGCCAGTACCCTACGCGGGAGCACCGGGGAGCTGTTTTTT
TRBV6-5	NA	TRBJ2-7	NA	CASSRTLSSYEQYF	TGTGCCAGCAGTCGTACTTTGAGCTCCTACGAGCAGTACTTC
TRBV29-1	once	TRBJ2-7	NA	CSVEDWAGSSYEQYF	TGCAGCGTTGAAGATTGGGCAGGGTCCTCCTACGAGCAGTACTTC
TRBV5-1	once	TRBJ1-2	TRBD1	CASSLSQGAYGYTF	TGCGCCAGCAGCTTGTCCCAGGGGGCCTATGGCTACACCTTC
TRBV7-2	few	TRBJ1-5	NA	CASSLNYRGSQHF	TGTGCCAGCAGCTTAAACTATAGGGGTTCCCAGCATTTT
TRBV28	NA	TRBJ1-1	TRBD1	CASSPSSGTGENTEAFF	TGTGCCAGCAGTCCCTCCTCCGGGACAGGGGAGAACACTGAAGCTTTCTTT
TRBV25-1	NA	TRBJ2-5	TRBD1	CASRAGTGRETQYF	TGTGCCAGCCGGGCCGGGACAGGAAGGGAGACCCAGTACTTC
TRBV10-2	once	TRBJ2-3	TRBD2	CASSEGGLGEEDTQYF	TGCGCCAGCAGTGAGGGGGGACTAGGGGAGGAGGATACGCAGTATTTT
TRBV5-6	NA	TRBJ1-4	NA	CASSSRGATNEKLFF	TGTGCCAGCAGCTCCCGAGGAGCAACTAATGAAAAACTGTTTTTT
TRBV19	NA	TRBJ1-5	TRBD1	CASWGQGIQPQHF	TGTGCCAGTTGGGGACAGGGGATTCAGCCCCAGCATTTT
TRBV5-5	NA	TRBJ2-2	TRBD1	CASSSGTGNTGELFF	TGTGCCAGCAGTTCCGGGACAGGGAACACCGGGGAGCTGTTTTTT
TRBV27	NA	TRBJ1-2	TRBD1	CASSFRGQSWYTF	TGTGCCAGCAGTTTTCGGGGACAGAGCTGGTACACCTTC
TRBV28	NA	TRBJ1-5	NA	CASRTPGDNQPQHF	TGTGCCAGCAGGACTCCGGGAGACAATCAGCCCCAGCATTTT
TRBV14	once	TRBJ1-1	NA	CASSPQGAEAFF	TGTGCCAGCAGCCCTCAAGGAGCGGAAGCTTTCTTT
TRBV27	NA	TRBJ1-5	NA	CASRYRRALIYNQPQHF	TGTGCCAGCAGATACCGGAGGGCCCTCATCTACAATCAGCCCCAGCATTTT
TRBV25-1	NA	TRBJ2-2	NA	CASSGGNTGELFF	TGTGCCAGCAGCGGGGGGAACACCGGGGAGCTGTTTTTT
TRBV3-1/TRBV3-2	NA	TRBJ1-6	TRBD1	CASSQAGTVGSPLHF	TGTGCCAGCAGCCAGGCCGGGACAGTAGGTTCACCCCTCCACTTT
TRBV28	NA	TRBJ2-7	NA	CASSFGPYEQYF	TGTGCCAGCAGTTTTGGCCCATACGAGCAGTACTTC
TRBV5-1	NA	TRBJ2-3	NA	CASSLAAGYADTQYF	TGCGCCAGCAGCTTGGCGGCAGGGTACGCAGATACGCAGTATTTT
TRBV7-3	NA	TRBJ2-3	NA	CASSLIGRGSDTQYF	TGTGCCAGCAGCTTAATCGGGAGAGGGTCAGATACGCAGTATTTT
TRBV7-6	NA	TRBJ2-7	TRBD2	CASSPRSSREPSYEQYF	TGTGCCAGCAGCCCCAGGTCTTCGCGGGAGCCCTCCTACGAGCAGTACTTC
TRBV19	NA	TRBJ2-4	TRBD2	CASSTQRGWRGNIQYF	TGTGCCAGTAGTACTCAGCGGGGGTGGAGAGGAAACATTCAGTACTTC
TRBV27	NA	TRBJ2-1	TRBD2	CASSLTLAGGNHNEQFF	TGTGCCAGCAGTCTGACCTTAGCGGGGGGAAACCACAATGAGCAGTTCTTC
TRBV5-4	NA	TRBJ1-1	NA	CASSWGGEVNTEAFF	TGTGCCAGCAGCTGGGGAGGTGAGGTGAACACTGAAGCTTTCTTT
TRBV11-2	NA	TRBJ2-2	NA	CASSLIGWALGELFF	TGTGCCAGCAGCTTAATAGGCTGGGCCCTCGGGGAGCTGTTTTTT
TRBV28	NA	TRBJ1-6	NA	CASSLLDSYNSPLHF	TGTGCCAGCAGCCTTCTCGACAGTTATAATTCACCCCTCCACTTT
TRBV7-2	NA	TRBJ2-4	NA	CASSLNRDNIQYF	TGTGCCAGCAGCTTAAATCGAGATAACATTCAGTACTTC
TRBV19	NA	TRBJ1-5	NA	CASSIRGGGNQPQHF	TGTGCCAGTAGTATAAGGGGTGGGGGCAATCAGCCCCAGCATTTT
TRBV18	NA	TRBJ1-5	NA	CASSPVENQPQHF	TGTGCCAGCTCACCAGTGGAGAATCAGCCCCAGCATTTT
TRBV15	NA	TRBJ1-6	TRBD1	CATQSQGDNSPLHF	TGTGCCACGCAGTCACAGGGGGATAATTCACCCCTCCACTTT
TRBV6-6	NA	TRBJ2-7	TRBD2	CASRIAGVSYGQYF	TGTGCCAGCAGAATAGCGGGGGTTTCCTACGGGCAGTACTTC
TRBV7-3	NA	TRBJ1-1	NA	CASSWGTASNTEAFF	TGTGCCAGCAGCTGGGGGACTGCCTCCAACACTGAAGCTTTCTTT
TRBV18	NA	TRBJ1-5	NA	CASSPPGGTNQPQHF	TGTGCCAGCTCACCACCGGGGGGGACCAATCAGCCCCAGCATTTT
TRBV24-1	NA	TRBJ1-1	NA	CATSQGGEAFF	TGTGCCACCAGCCAGGGAGGTGAAGCTTTCTTT